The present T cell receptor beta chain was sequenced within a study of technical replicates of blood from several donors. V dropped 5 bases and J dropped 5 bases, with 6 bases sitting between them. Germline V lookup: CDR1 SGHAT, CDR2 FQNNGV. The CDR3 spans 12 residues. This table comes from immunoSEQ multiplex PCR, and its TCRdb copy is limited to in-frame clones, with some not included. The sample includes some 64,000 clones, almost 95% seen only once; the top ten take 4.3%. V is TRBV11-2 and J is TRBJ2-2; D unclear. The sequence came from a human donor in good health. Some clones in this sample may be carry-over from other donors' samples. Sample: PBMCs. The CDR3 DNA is TGTGCCAGCAGCCCACATACCGGGGAGCTGTTTTTT. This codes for CASSPHTGELFF.